These T cell receptor beta chains were read from a single sample in a study of T cells after yellow fever vaccination. A single record per CDR3 protein comes from TCRdb applying MiXCR to the 5' RACE reads. The data show approximately 160,000 distinct CDR3 sequences, approximately 9.7% seen once. The sequences come from CD8+ T cells sorted from PBMCs, collected 45 days after the yellow fever booster vaccination. The receptors stem from a man younger than 35 who received the YFV17D yellow fever vaccine. CDR3s include the opening cysteine and the closing phenylalanine or tryptophan. A D gene is named only where the DNA matches it firmly. The size entry is marked missing in some rows and otherwise reads once, few, many or a size class.

d_gene	v_gene	abundance	j_gene	CDR3nt	CDR3aa
NA	TRBV6-1	NA	TRBJ1-5	TGTGCCACCCAGATCCACAGGTGGGGCAATCAGCCCCAGCATTTT	CATQIHRWGNQPQHF
TRBD2	TRBV2	few	TRBJ2-3	TGTGCCAGCAGCGCCTCCCTTAGCGGGTGGGGTGAGGATACGCAGTATTTT	CASSASLSGWGEDTQYF
TRBD2	TRBV4-2	NA	TRBJ2-7	TGTGCCAGCAGCCAAGAGGACGCGGGGGATTCCTACGAGCAGTACTTC	CASSQEDAGDSYEQYF
TRBD1	TRBV5-1	many	TRBJ2-3	TGCGCCAGCTCGGCCCGACAGGGCCTCTTCGATACGCAGTATTTT	CASSARQGLFDTQYF
NA	TRBV4-3	few	TRBJ2-3	TGCGCCAGCAGCCAACGGGACCGCGGGGCAGATACGCAGTATTTT	CASSQRDRGADTQYF
NA	TRBV4-3	NA	TRBJ1-1	TGCGCCAGCAGCCAAGTCTGGGGGATGGGTTGGACTGAAGCTTTCTTT	CASSQVWGMGWTEAFF
NA	TRBV6-2/TRBV6-3	NA	TRBJ1-1	TGTGCCAGCAATAAACCACACCTGAACACTGAAGCTTTCTTT	CASNKPHLNTEAFF
NA	TRBV10-3	many	TRBJ1-6	TGTGCCATCAGTGACCCGACAGCTACCCTAATTCCCAATTCGGCCCTCCACTTT	CAISDPTATLIPNSALHF
NA	TRBV21-1	NA	TRBJ2-1	TGTGCCAGCAGCAAAGTTGAGAAAAAGGGCTCCTACAATGAGCAGTTCTTC	CASSKVEKKGSYNEQFF
TRBD2	TRBV7-9	few	TRBJ2-3	TGTGCCAGCAGCTCGACTAGCGGGGGGGCAGTAGATACGCAGTATTTT	CASSSTSGGAVDTQYF
NA	TRBV7-2	NA	TRBJ2-3	TGTGCCAGCAGCACTACAGGGCTTCCAGATACGCAGTATTTT	CASSTTGLPDTQYF
NA	TRBV7-6	few	TRBJ2-2	TGTGCCAGCAGCTTACCCTCAGGGATAGCCGGGGAGCTGTTTTTT	CASSLPSGIAGELFF
TRBD2	TRBV29-1	few	TRBJ2-3	TGCAGCGTTGATCAGCGGGGGGTCGCAGATACGCAGTATTTT	CSVDQRGVADTQYF
NA	TRBV5-1	NA	TRBJ2-2	TGCGCCAGCAGCTTGTACCAGGGGGGCACCGGGGAGCTGTTTTTT	CASSLYQGGTGELFF
TRBD2	TRBV28	many	TRBJ2-5	TGTGCCAGCAGTCTACGACTAGCGGGGGGGGTTCAAGAGACCCAGTACTTC	CASSLRLAGGVQETQYF
NA	TRBV3-1	NA	TRBJ2-7	TGTGCCAGCAGCCAGCAGGCAGCCTACGAGCAGTACTTC	CASSQQAAYEQYF
TRBD2	TRBV13	NA	TRBJ2-7	TGTGCCAGCAGCTTAATGACTAGCGGGGGAACCTCCTACGAGCAGTACTTC	CASSLMTSGGTSYEQYF
NA	TRBV12-3/TRBV12-4	NA	TRBJ2-7	NA	CASSFGLGSEYF
NA	TRBV12-3/TRBV12-4	NA	TRBJ1-2	TGTGCCAGCAGTCCAACAGGGACGTATGGCTACACCTTC	CASSPTGTYGYTF
NA	TRBV12-3/TRBV12-4	NA	TRBJ1-5	TGTGCCAGCAGTTTCCCGGACAGACAGCCCCAGCATTTT	CASSFPDRQPQHF
NA	TRBV7-2	many	TRBJ1-1	TGTGCCAGCAGCTTTTTAACTGAAGCTTTCTTT	CASSFLTEAFF
NA	TRBV27	few	TRBJ1-1	TGTGCCAGCAGTCTCCGAAGCTACACTGAAGCTTTCTTT	CASSLRSYTEAFF
NA	TRBV18	NA	TRBJ1-2	TGTGCCAGCTCACCGGGACTCCTCCCACCCCTCAGTTTTGGCTACACCTTC	CASSPGLLPPLSFGYTF
TRBD1	TRBV6-5	few	TRBJ1-2	TGTGCCAGCAGTTCGACAGGGGGGAATGGCTACACCTTC	CASSSTGGNGYTF
NA	TRBV6-6	few	TRBJ2-2	TGTGCCAGCAGCCCGTGGGGAAATACCGGGGAGCTGTTTTTT	CASSPWGNTGELFF
TRBD2	TRBV7-2	NA	TRBJ2-7	TGTGCCAGCAGCAGCCGGGGGGGTCTCGATCGCTACGAGCAGTACTTC	CASSSRGGLDRYEQYF
NA	TRBV20-1	NA	TRBJ1-6	TGCAGTGCTAGATTGAGAGGCAGGCAAAATTCACCCCTCCACTTT	CSARLRGRQNSPLHF
TRBD1	TRBV4-1	NA	TRBJ1-5	TGCGCCAGCAGCCAGTTCGAAGGACAGGGGGCTCAGCCCCAGCATTTT	CASSQFEGQGAQPQHF
NA	TRBV5-4	NA	TRBJ2-1	TGTGCTACCCACTCCTACAATGAGCAGTTCTTC	CATHSYNEQFF
NA	TRBV6-2/TRBV6-3	few	TRBJ1-5	TGTGCCAGCAGTTACATTCGGGGGGATCAGCCCCAGCATTTT	CASSYIRGDQPQHF
NA	TRBV7-9	NA	TRBJ1-1	TGTGCCAGCAGCCCTTGGGGTGGAAGGGACACTGAAGCTTTCTTT	CASSPWGGRDTEAFF
TRBD2	TRBV20-1	many	TRBJ2-1	TGCAGTGCGCGTTTGGGACTAGCGGGGGGACCTCACAATGAGCAGTTCTTC	CSARLGLAGGPHNEQFF
NA	TRBV4-2	few	TRBJ1-6	TGTGCCAGCAGCCAAGACCATCCGGAGACCGGTTCACCCCTCCACTTT	CASSQDHPETGSPLHF
NA	TRBV4-3	few	TRBJ1-2	TGCGCCAGCTGGGACGGGGGCTATGGCTACACCTTC	CASWDGGYGYTF
NA	TRBV15	few	TRBJ2-5	TGTGCCACCAGCAGGGGGGATGCGGAGACCCAGTACTTC	CATSRGDAETQYF
TRBD1	TRBV4-3	few	TRBJ1-4	TGCGCCAGCAGCCCCCGGGACAGCTTTAATGAAAAACTGTTTTTT	CASSPRDSFNEKLFF
NA	TRBV12-3/TRBV12-4	NA	TRBJ1-4	TGTGCCAGCACCCAGGACGGGAATGAAAAACTGTTTTTT	CASTQDGNEKLFF
TRBD1	TRBV5-5	few	TRBJ2-5	TGTGCCAGCAGCTTGTGGACAGGGAAGGAGGGGACCCAGTACTTC	CASSLWTGKEGTQYF
TRBD1	TRBV4-3	few	TRBJ1-1	TGCGCCAGCAGCCAAGGTATCGGCAGGGGGTCCCCGCACACTGAAGCTTTCTTT	CASSQGIGRGSPHTEAFF
TRBD1	TRBV7-3	many	TRBJ1-1	TGTGCCAGCAGCTTCCTTGGGGACAGGAACACTGAAGCTTTCTTT	CASSFLGDRNTEAFF
NA	TRBV5-4	few	TRBJ2-5	TGTGCCATGCTTGTGCAGGGGGGGGGAGAGACCCAGTACTTC	CAMLVQGGGETQYF
NA	TRBV7-2	NA	TRBJ2-5	TGTGCCAGCAGCTTAGTGGACTACCCAAGGACCCAGTACTTC	CASSLVDYPRTQYF
TRBD2	TRBV4-1	NA	TRBJ2-1	TGCGCCAGCAGCCGACTAGCCCTCAATGAGCAGTTCTTC	CASSRLALNEQFF
NA	TRBV7-2	NA	TRBJ1-6	TGTGCCAGCAGCTTCGGCTATGGGACGGGAAATTCACCCCTCCACTTT	CASSFGYGTGNSPLHF
TRBD2	TRBV19	NA	TRBJ2-1	TGTGCCAGTAGTACAGCGGGGGGGCTGAGTGAGCAGTTCTTC	CASSTAGGLSEQFF
NA	TRBV7-7	NA	TRBJ2-7	TGTGCCAGCAGCTTAGGTTCAGGGGCCGAGCAGTACTTC	CASSLGSGAEQYF
TRBD1	TRBV5-1	few	TRBJ1-1	TGCGCCAGCAGCTGGGACAGGACTACTCTGAACACTGAAGCTTTCTTT	CASSWDRTTLNTEAFF
NA	TRBV30	NA	TRBJ1-5	TGTGCCTGGAGTGTCGCCGGTAATCAGCCCCAGCATTTT	CAWSVAGNQPQHF
NA	TRBV7-9	NA	TRBJ1-2	TGTGCCAGCAGCAAAACAGACCGCAGGTTTAGCTACACCTTC	CASSKTDRRFSYTF
TRBD2	TRBV5-1	once	TRBJ2-5	TGCGCCAGCAGCTCCCCGACTAGCGGGGACGAGACCCAGTACTTC	CASSSPTSGDETQYF